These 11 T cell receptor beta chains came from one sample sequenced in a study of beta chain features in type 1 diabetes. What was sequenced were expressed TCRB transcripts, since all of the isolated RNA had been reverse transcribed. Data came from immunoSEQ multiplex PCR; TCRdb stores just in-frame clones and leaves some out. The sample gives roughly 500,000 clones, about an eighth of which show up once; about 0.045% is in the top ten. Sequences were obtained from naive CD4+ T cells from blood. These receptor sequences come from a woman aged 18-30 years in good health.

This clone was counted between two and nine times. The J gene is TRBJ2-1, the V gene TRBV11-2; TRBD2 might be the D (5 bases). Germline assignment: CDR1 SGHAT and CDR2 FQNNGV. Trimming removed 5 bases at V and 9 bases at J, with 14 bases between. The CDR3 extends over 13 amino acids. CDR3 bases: TGTGCCAGCAGCCCGACGACCGCGGGTGAGCAGTTCTTC. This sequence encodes CASSPTTAGEQFF.

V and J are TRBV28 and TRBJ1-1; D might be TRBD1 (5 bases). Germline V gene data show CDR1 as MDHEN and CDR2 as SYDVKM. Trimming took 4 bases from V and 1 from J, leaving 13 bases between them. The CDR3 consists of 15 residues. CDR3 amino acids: CASSYNRRRNTEAFF. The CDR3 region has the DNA TGTGCCAGCAGTTATAACAGGAGGAGGAACACTGAAGCTTTCTTT.

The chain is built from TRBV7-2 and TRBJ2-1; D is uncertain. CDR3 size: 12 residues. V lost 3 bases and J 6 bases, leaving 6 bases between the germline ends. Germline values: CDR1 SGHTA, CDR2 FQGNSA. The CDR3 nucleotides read TGTGCCAGCAGCTTGGTGTCCAATGAGCAGTTCTTC. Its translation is CASSLVSNEQFF.

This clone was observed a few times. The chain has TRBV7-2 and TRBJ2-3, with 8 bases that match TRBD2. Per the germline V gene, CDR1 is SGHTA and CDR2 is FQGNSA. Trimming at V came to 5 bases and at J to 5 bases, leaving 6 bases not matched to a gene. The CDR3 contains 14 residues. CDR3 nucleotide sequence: TGTGCCAGCAGCCCGGGAGGGCCGATAGATACGCAGTATTTT. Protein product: CASSPGGPIDTQYF.

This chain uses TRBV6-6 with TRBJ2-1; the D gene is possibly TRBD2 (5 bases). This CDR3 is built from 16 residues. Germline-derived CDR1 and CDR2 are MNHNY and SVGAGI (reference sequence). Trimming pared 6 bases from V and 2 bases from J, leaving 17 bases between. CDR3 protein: CASSYGQRPTYNEQFF. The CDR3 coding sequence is TGTGCCAGCAGCTACGGGCAGCGGCCTACCTACAATGAGCAGTTCTTC.

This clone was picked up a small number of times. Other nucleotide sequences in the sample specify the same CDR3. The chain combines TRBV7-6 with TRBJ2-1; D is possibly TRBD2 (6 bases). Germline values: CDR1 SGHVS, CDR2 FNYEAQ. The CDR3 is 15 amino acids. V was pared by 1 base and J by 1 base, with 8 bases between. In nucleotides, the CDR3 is TGTGCCAGCAGCTTAGTTGCGGGGTCCTACAATGAGCAGTTCTTC. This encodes CASSLVAGSYNEQFF.

For the CDR3, the DNA is TGTGCCAGCAGTTACTCGAGCGGTATCCCCTACGAGCAGTACTTC. This sequence encodes CASSYSSGIPYEQYF. The chain joins TRBV6-5 to TRBJ2-7, with D possibly TRBD2 on 5 matching bases. Germline V lookup: CDR1 MNHEY, CDR2 SVGAGI. Trimming left V 0 bases short and J 2 bases short, with 11 bases between. CDR3 size: 15 residues.

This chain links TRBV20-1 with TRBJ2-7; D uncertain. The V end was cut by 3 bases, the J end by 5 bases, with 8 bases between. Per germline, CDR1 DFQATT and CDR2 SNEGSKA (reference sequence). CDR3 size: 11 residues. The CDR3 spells CSASRADEQYF. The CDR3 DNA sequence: TGCAGTGCTAGTAGGGCAGACGAGCAGTACTTC.

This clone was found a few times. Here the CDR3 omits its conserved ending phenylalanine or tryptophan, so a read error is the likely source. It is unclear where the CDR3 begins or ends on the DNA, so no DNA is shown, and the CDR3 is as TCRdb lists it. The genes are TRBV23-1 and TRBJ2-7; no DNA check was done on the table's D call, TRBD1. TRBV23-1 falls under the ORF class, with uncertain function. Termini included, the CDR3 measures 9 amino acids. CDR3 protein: CASSPKRTA.

The CDR3 DNA is TGTGCCTGGAGTGGCCCTATTTCAACAGGGACTACGCAGTATTTT. Amino acids: CAWSGPISTGTTQYF. This chain links TRBV30 with TRBJ2-3; tentatively, D is TRBD1 (6 bases). This CDR3 contains 15 residues. Germline CDR1 GTSNPN, CDR2 SVGIG (reference sequence). V was trimmed by 1 base and J by 8 bases, leaving 19 bases between them.

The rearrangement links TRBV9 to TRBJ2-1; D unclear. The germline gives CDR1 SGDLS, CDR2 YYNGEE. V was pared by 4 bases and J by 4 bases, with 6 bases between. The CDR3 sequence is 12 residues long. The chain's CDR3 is CASSLTYNEQFF. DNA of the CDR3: TGTGCCAGCAGCCTGACATACAATGAGCAGTTCTTC.